The sequence of this T cell receptor beta chain was determined in a study of PD-L1 blockade in urothelial cancer. About the study: Males with bladder-origin urothelial cancer constituted about 85% of the roughly 30 patients.

The V end was cut by 0 bases, the J end by 3 bases, with 12 bases between. CDR1 and CDR2 from the germline V gene are SGDLS and YYNGEE. This CDR3 spans 15 amino acids. Time point of the sample: pretreatment peripheral blood. Pretreatment and on-treatment samples were taken, numbering 1 to 8 per patient. The assay was immunoSEQ multiplex PCR, and TCRdb's table has in-frame clones only and misses some. The sample lists over 45,000 clones, about 86% seen once, with 20% to 25% in the top ten. The source material was PBMCs, sampled around atezolizumab (anti-PD-L1) treatment. This chain uses TRBV9 with TRBJ1-2, with unresolved D. The sequence came from a man in his fifties or sixties with urothelial cancer. The CDR3 DNA follows: TGTGCCAGCAGCGTAGATTCAGGCCTGGACTATGGCTACACCTTC. As protein: CASSVDSGLDYGYTF.